This TCR beta chain stems from a study of CD8 T cells in Susac syndrome. CDR3 length: 12 residues. The V end lost 8 bases, the J end lost 9 bases, and 14 bases lay between the germline ends. Germline CDR1 reads SNHLY; CDR2 reads FYNNEI. Roughly 0.45 to 1 ug RNA was reverse transcribed with random hexamers. Amplification of TCR beta CDR3 used immunoSEQ multiplex PCR across 54 Vbeta and 13 Jbeta. TCRdb re-called the immunoSEQ multiplex PCR reads through MiXCR, storing one row per CDR3 protein. In the table there are fewer than 200,000 distinct CDR3 sequences, about 94% of which are singletons. The sequence came from a human donor in good health. Material for sequencing was CD4+ T cells from PBMCs. The chain uses TRBV2 and TRBJ2-1; possibly TRBD2 for D (5 bases). CDR3 nucleotide sequence: TGTGCCAGCGCGGGCTCCAACACTGAGCAGTTCTTC. It translates to CASAGSNTEQFF.